Below, 5 T cell receptor beta chains from the same sample are listed, as sequenced in a study of OX40 agonist ivuxolimab in advanced cancers. Sequencing used immunoSEQ multiplex PCR; TCRdb keeps in-frame clones, though not all of them. The sample carries around 40,000 clones, around four fifths recorded once. Sequenced material: CD4+ or CD8+ T cells sorted from blood, taken in a trial of the OX40 agonist ivuxolimab. These receptors were taken from an adult with an advanced solid tumor such as melanoma, head and neck, liver or kidney cancer.

The V and J genes are TRBV2 and TRBJ1-1; D is unclear. Germline lookup yields CDR1 SNHLY and CDR2 FYNNEI. The ends were cut back, 8 bases at V and 12 bases at J, with 16 bases in the middle. There are 11 residues in the CDR3. The chain's CDR3 is CASLTVAVTFF. CDR3 nucleotides: TGTGCCAGCCTTACGGTGGCAGTAACTTTCTTT.

The CDR3 loop reads CASRRQGGDEKLFF. As DNA, the CDR3 is TGTGCCAGCAGGAGACAGGGTGGGGATGAAAAACTGTTTTTT. V and J are TRBV28 and TRBJ1-4, with 7 nucleotides matching TRBD1. CDR1 and CDR2 (germline): MDHEN, SYDVKM. The CDR3 covers 14 residues. V shed 6 bases and J 6 bases; nucleotides not matched to a gene: 7.

The chain couples TRBV18 to TRBJ2-5; D unclear. Germline lookup yields CDR1 KGHSH and CDR2 LQKENI. This CDR3 region has 13 residues. V was cut by 3 bases and J by 1 base, with 6 bases left in between. CDR3 coding DNA: TGTGCCAGCTCACCGGTACTCCAAGAGACCCAGTACTTC. The encoded protein is CASSPVLQETQYF.

V is TRBV7-3 and J is TRBJ2-1; possibly TRBD2 for D (6 bases). V lost 7 bases and J lost 7, with 23 bases in between. The V gene's germline CDR1 is SGHTA and CDR2 FQGTGA. This CDR3 contains 16 residues. DNA of the CDR3: TGTGCCAGCACCGCGCCTGGCGGGATGAGCTATAATGAGCAGTTCTTC. It translates to CASTAPGGMSYNEQFF. Based on the CDR3 plus reference TRBV7-3 and TRBJ2-1, the full variable domain is GAGVSQTPSNKVTEKGKYVELRCDPISGHTALYWYRQSLGQGPEFLIYFQGTGAADDSGLPNDRFFAVRPEGSVSTLKIQRTERGDSAVYLCASTAPGGMSYNEQFFGPGTRLTVL.

The CDR3 DNA follows: TGTGCCAGCAGTAAACCGGGCTCCGAATGGGGAAAACTGTTTTTT. It encodes CASSKPGSEWGKLFF. The V gene is TRBV28, the J gene TRBJ1-4; no definite D call. CDR1 is MDHEN, CDR2 SYDVKM, per germline. CDR3 length equals 15 residues. The ends were cut back, 5 bases at V and 10 bases at J, with 20 bases in the middle.